This is a list of T cell receptor beta chains from one sample in a study of T cell responses to AZD1222 COVID-19 vaccine. Some clones are missing from TCRdb's copy, which holds only in-frame ones; the method was immunoSEQ multiplex PCR. The table records 110,000 to 150,000 clones, about 93% of them present only once. The sample was peripheral blood, taken on day 0 of AZD1222 vaccination. Every receptor here comes from an adult in good health. CDR3s include the opening cysteine and the closing phenylalanine or tryptophan. Fields, in order: CDR3 length, D gene, clone size, J gene, V gene, CDR3 DNA, CDR3 protein. The D gene is left open where the match is weak. Rows give clone size only sometimes, using once, few, many, or a class for an expanded clone.

15 | - | - | TRBJ2-1 | TRBV7-6 | TGTGCCAGCAGACAGATAGCGGACTCCTACAATGAGCAGTTCTTC | CASRQIADSYNEQFF
17 | - | - | TRBJ1-1 | TRBV5-4 | TGTGCCAGCAGCAACCGACGGGGCGCCCCGGGGGGCACTGAAGCTTTCTTT | CASSNRRGAPGGTEAFF
15 | - | - | TRBJ2-7 | TRBV11-1 | TGTGCCAGCAGCTCTCGGGGGTCCTTCAACTACGAGCAGTACTTC | CASSSRGSFNYEQYF
12 | - | - | TRBJ2-5 | TRBV6-1 | TGTGCCAGCAGTTCCCTCGCCGGGACCCAGTACTTC | CASSSLAGTQYF
12 | - | - | TRBJ2-1 | TRBV5-1 | TGCGCCAGCAGCTTGGTTGGGGATGAGCAGTTCTTC | CASSLVGDEQFF
17 | TRBD2 | - | TRBJ2-1 | TRBV2 | TGTGCCAGCAGACAAATCGGGACCACCGGGAGGGGCAATGAGCAGTTCTTC | CASRQIGTTGRGNEQFF
15 | - | - | TRBJ1-1 | TRBV6-2/TRBV6-3 | TGTGCCAGCAGTTTCCTCAGACAGCTTAGCGCTGAAGCTTTCTTT | CASSFLRQLSAEAFF
17 | TRBD1 | - | TRBJ1-2 | TRBV4-1 | TGCGCCAGCAGCCAGAGCCTTGGACAGGGGCCACGTGATGGCTACACCTTC | CASSQSLGQGPRDGYTF
13 | - | - | TRBJ2-1 | TRBV20-1 | TGCAGTGCTAGTGGTGGCAGGTTCCATGAGCAGTTCTTC | CSASGGRFHEQFF
13 | - | - | TRBJ2-1 | TRBV19 | TGTGCCAGTAGTTTGGGGTGGGGGAACGAGCAGTTCTTC | CASSLGWGNEQFF
14 | TRBD1 | once | TRBJ1-2 | TRBV19 | TGTGCCAGTAGTATAGGACAGGGGGCGCTTGGCTACACCTTC | CASSIGQGALGYTF